A single sample is the source of the 8 T cell receptor beta chains below, sequenced in a study of Graves' ophthalmopathy and Graves' hyperthyroidism. Using RNA transcripts, the TCR beta CDR3 regions were amplified. Second-round multiplex PCR followed a first-round RT-PCR using HTBI primers. TCRdb called the multiplex PCR reads again in MiXCR, with one record for every CDR3 protein. The sample has just over 600,000 distinct CDR3 sequences, 22% seen once. Sequenced sample: peripheral blood. These TCRs come from a woman aged 18-29 years with stable Graves' hyperthyroidism. Some clones in this sample may be carry-over from other donors' samples.

This clonotype was counted at least ten times. This chain joins TRBV19 and TRBJ1-5; no clear D gene. In germline, CDR1 is LNHDA, CDR2 SQIVND (reference sequence). Deletions cut 3 bases from V and 0 bases from J, with 3 bases between. CDR3 size: 13 residues. The DNA for the CDR3 is TGTGCCAGTAGTATGCATAGCAATCAGCCCCAGCATTTT. This gives the protein CASSMHSNQPQHF.

This clonotype has ten or more counts. The DNA of the CDR3 is TGTGCCAGCAGACCCCCGGGGAAAAACATTCAGTACTTC. It yields the protein CASRPPGKNIQYF. The chain employs TRBV11-1 and TRBJ2-4; the D gene is possibly TRBD2 (5 bases). The CDR3 has 13 residues. Trimming cost V 6 bases and J 4 bases, with 10 bases left between them. Per the germline V gene, CDR1 is SGHAT and CDR2 is FQDESV (reference sequence).

This chain uses TRBV7-9 with TRBJ2-7; a weak D match, TRBD2 (5 bases). The CDR3 covers 13 residues. Trimming removed 4 bases at V and 3 bases at J, with 10 bases between. Looked up from germline, CDR1 is SEHNR and CDR2 is FQNEAQ (reference sequence). For the CDR3, the DNA is TGTGCCAGCAGCTGGGAGCTAAGCTACGAGCAGTACTTC. Its protein product is CASSWELSYEQYF.

Many counts were recorded for this clonotype. The chain joins TRBV3-1 to TRBJ2-7; D unresolved. The CDR3 spans 13 residues. The germline V gene encodes CDR1 LGHDT and CDR2 YNNKEL (reference sequence). V was trimmed by 2 bases and J by 6 bases, leaving 11 bases between them. CDR3 sequence reads: CASSQRSWGEQYF. The CDR3 DNA follows: TGTGCCAGCAGCCAACGGTCCTGGGGCGAGCAGTACTTC.

This clonotype was detected many times. The chain joins TRBV20-1 to TRBJ2-7, with TRBD2 matching over 9 bases. The trim removed 7 bases at V and 0 bases at J, leaving 4 bases unmatched. This CDR3 spans 13 amino acids. Germline V gene lookup returns CDR1 DFQATT and CDR2 SNEGSKA (reference sequence). CDR3 coding DNA: TGCAGTGTCTTTAGCGGGAGCTCCTACGAGCAGTACTTC. Translated: CSVFSGSSYEQYF.

The rearrangement joins TRBV19 to TRBJ1-1; D is possibly TRBD1 (5 bases). V dropped 8 bases and J dropped 8 bases, with 15 bases sitting between them. CDR1 LNHDA and CDR2 SQIVND come from the germline V gene (reference sequence). The CDR3 is made up of 12 amino acids. The CDR3 DNA sequence: TGTGCCAGTGGATTTGGCGGGGCCGAAGCTTTCTTT. Its protein is CASGFGGAEAFF.

The chain has TRBV12-3 or TRBV12-4 and TRBJ2-7; TRBD1 or TRBD2 may be the D gene (5 bases each). The CDR3 has 15 amino acids. V was trimmed by 6 bases and J by 0 bases, leaving 15 bases between them. CDR3: CASSTREYDSYEQYF. CDR3 bases: TGTGCCAGCAGCACCAGGGAGTACGACTCCTACGAGCAGTACTTC.

This chain joins TRBV20-1 and TRBJ1-1; D gene ambiguous. The CDR3 runs 11 residues. Germline CDR1 reads DFQATT; CDR2 reads SNEGSKA (reference sequence). The V end lost 2 bases, the J end lost 2 bases, and 3 bases lay between the germline ends. CDR3 sequence reads: CSARYNTEAFF. CDR3 DNA: TGCAGTGCTAGATATAACACTGAAGCTTTCTTT.